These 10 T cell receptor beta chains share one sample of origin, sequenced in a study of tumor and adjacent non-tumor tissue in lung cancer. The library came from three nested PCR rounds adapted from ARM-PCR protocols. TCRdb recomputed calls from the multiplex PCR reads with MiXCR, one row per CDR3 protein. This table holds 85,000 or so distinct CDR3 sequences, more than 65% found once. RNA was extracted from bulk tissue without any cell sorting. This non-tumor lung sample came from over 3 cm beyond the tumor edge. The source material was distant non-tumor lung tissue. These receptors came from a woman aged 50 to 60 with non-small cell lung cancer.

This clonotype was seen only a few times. The CDR3 DNA reads as TGCAGTGCTAGAGATCCCTCGACAGCAAGGTCCTATAATTCACCCCTCCACTTT. This sequence encodes CSARDPSTARSYNSPLHF. J is TRBJ1-6 and V is TRBV20-1; D is possibly TRBD1 (5 bases). The CDR3 has 18 amino acids. Trimming removed 0 bases at V and 1 base at J, with 16 bases between. Germline CDR1 is DFQATT and CDR2 is SNEGSKA (reference sequence).

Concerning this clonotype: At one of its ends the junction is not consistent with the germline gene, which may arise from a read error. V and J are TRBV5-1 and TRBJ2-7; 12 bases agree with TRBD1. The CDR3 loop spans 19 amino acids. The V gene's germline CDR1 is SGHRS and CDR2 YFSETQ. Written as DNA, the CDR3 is TGCGCCACCAGCCTAGAACCGGGACAGGGGGCCCTTAGCTCCTACGATCAGTACTTC. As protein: CATSLEPGQGALSSYDQYF.

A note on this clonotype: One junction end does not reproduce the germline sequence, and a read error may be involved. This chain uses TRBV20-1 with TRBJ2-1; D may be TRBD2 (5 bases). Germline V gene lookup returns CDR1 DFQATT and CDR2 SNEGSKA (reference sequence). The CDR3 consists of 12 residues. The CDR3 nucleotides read TGCAATGCTGCCGGGATTACCAATGAGCAGTTCTTC. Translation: CNAAGITNEQFF.

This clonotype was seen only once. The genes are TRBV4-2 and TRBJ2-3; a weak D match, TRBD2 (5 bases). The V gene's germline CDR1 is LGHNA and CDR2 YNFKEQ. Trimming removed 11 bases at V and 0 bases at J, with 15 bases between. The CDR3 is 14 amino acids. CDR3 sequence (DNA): TGTGCCGGGAGCGATCAGAGTAGCACAGATACGCAGTATTTT. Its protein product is CAGSDQSSTDTQYF.

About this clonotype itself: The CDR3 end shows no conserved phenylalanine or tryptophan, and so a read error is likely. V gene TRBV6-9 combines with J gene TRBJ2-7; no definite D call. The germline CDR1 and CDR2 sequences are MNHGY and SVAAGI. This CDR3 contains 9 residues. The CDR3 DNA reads TGTGCCAGCAGGTACGACCAGTACCTC. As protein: CASRYDQYL.

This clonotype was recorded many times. The CDR3 protein is CSVEPHGTGDTREQYF. CDR3 sequence (DNA): TGCAGCGTTGAACCCCACGGGACAGGGGATACTAGGGAGCAGTACTTC. The chain combines TRBV29-1 with TRBJ2-7; 10 positions match TRBD1. This CDR3 spans 16 amino acids. Germline V lookup: CDR1 SQVTM, CDR2 ANQGSEA. V gave up 2 bases and J gave up 7 bases; unmatched junction bases: 14.

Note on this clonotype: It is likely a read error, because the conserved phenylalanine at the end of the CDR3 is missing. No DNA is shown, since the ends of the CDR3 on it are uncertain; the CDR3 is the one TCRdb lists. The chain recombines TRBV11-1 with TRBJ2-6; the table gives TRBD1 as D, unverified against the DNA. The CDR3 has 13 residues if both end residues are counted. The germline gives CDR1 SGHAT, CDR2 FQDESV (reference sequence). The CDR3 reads CAGSTGEANVLTL.

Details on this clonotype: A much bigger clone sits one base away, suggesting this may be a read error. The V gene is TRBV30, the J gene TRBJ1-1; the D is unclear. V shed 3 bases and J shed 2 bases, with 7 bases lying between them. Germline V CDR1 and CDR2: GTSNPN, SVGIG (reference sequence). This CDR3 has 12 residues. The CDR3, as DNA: TGTGCCTGGAGACGGGCTAACACTGAAGCTTTCTTT. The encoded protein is CAWRRANTEAFF.

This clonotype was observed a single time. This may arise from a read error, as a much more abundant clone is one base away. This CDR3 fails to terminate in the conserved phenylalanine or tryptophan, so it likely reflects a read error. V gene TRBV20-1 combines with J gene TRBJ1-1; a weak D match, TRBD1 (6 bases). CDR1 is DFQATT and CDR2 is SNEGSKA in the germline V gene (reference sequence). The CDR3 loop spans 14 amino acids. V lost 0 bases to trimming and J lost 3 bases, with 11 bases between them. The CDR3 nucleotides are TGCAGTGCTAGAGATCAGGGGTCTGACACTGAAGCTTTCTTA. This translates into CSARDQGSDTEAFL.

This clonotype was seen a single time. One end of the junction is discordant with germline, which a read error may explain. CDR3 sequence: CNARGGTSNYGYTF. In DNA form, the CDR3 reads TGCAATGCTAGGGGAGGGACCTCTAACTATGGCTACACCTTC. The chain links TRBV20-1 to TRBJ1-2, with a possible D match to TRBD1 (5 bases). CDR3 size: 14 residues. The V gene's germline CDR1 is DFQATT and CDR2 SNEGSKA (reference sequence).